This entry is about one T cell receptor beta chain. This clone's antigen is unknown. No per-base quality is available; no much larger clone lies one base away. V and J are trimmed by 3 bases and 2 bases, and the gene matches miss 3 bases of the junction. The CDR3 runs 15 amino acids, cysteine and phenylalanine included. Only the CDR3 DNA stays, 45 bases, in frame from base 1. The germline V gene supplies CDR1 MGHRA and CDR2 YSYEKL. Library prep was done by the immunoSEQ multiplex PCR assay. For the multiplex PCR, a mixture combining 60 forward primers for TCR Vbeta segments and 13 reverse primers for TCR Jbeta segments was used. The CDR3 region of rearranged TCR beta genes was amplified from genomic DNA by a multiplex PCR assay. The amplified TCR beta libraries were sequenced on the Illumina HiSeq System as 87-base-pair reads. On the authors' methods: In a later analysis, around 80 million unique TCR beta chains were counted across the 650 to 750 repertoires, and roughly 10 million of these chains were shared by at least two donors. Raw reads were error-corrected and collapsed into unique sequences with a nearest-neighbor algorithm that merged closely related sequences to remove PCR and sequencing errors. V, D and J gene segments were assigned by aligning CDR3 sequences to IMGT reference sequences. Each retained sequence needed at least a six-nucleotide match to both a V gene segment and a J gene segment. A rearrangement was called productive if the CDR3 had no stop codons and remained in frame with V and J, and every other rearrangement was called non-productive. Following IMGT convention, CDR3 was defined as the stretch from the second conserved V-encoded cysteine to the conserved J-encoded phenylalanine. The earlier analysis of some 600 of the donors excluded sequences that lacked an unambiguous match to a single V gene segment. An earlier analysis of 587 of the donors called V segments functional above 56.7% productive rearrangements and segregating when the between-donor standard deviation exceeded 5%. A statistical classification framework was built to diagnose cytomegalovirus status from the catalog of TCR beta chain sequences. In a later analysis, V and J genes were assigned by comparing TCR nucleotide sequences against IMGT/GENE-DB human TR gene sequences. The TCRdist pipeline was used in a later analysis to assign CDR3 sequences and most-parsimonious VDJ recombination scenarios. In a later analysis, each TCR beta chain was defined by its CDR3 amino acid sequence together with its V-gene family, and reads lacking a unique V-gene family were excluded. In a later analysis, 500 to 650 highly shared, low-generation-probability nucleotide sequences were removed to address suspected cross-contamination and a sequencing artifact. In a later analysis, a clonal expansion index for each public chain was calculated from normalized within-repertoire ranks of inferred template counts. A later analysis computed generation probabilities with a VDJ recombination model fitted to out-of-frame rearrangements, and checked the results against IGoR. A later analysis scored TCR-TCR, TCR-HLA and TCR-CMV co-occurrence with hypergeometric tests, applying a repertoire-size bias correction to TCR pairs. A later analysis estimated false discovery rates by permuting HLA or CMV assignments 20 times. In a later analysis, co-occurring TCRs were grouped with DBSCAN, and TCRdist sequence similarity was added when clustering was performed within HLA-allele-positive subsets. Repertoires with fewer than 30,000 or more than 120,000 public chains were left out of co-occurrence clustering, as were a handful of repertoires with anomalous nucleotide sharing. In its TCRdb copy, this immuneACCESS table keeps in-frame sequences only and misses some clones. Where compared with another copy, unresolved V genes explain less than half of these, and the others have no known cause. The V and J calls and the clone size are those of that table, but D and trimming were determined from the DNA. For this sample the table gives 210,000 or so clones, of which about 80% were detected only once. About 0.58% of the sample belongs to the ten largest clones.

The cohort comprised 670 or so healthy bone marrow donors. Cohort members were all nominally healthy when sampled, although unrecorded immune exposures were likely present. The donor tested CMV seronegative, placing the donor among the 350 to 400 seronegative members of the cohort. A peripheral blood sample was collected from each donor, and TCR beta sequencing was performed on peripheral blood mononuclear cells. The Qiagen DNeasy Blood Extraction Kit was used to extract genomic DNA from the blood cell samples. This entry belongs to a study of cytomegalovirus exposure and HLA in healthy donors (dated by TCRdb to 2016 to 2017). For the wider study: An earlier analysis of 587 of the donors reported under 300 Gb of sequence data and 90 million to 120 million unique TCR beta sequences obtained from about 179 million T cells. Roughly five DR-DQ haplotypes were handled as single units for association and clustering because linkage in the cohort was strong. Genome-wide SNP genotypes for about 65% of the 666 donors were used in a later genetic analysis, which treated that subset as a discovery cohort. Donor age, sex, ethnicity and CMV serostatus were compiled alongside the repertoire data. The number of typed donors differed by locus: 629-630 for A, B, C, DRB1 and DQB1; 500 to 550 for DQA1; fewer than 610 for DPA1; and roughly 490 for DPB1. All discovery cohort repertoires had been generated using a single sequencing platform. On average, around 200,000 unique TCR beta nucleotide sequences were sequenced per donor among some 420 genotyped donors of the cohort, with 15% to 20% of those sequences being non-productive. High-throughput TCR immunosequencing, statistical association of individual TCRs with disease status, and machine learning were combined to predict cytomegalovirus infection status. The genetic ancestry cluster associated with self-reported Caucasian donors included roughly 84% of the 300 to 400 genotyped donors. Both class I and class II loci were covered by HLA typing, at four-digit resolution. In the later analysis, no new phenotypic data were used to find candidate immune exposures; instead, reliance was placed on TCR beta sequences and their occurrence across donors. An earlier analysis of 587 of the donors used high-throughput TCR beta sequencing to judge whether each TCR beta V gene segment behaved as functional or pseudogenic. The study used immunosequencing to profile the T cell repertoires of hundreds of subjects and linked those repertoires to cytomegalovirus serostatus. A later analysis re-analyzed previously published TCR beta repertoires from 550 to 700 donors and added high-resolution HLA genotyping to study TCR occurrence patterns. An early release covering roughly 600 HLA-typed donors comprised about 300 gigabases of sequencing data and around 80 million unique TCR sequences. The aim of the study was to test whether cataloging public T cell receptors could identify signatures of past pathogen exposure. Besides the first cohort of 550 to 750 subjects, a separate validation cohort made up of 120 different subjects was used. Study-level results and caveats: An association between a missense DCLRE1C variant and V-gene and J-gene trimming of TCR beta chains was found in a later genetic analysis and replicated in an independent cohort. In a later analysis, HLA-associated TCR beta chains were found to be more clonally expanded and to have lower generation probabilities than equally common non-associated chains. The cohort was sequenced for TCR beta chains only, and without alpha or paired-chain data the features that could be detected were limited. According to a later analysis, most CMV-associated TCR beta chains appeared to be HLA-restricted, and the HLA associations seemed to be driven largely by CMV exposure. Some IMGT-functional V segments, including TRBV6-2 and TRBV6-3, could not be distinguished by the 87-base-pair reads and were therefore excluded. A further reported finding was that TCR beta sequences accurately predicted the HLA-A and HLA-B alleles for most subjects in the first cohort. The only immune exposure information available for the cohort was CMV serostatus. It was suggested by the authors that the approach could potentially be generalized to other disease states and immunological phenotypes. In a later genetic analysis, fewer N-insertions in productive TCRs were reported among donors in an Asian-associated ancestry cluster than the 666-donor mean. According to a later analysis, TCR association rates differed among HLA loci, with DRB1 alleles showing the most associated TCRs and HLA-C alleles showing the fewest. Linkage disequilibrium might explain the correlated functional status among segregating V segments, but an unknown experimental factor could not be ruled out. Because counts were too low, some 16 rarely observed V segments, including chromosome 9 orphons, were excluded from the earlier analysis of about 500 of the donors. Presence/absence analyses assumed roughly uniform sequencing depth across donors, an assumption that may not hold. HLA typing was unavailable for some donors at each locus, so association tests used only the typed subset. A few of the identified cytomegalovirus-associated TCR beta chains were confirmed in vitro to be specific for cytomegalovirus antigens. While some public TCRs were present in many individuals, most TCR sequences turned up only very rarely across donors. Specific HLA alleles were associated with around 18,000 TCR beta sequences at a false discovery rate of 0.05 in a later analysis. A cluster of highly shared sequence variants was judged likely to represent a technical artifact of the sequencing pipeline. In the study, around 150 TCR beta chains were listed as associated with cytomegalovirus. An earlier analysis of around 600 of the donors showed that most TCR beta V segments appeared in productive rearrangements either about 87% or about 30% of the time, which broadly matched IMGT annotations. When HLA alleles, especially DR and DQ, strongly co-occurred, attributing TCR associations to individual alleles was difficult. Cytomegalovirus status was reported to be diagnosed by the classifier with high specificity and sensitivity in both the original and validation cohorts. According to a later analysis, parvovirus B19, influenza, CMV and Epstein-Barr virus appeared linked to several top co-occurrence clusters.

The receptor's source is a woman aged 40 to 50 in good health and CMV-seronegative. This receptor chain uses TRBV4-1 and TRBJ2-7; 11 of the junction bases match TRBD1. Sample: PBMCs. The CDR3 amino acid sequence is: CASSQDRGPTYEQYF. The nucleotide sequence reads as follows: TGCGCCAGCAGCCAGGACAGGGGGCCTACCTACGAGCAGTACTTC.